The rows below give T cell receptor beta chains drawn from one sample of a study of blood T cell repertoires in COVID-19. The repertoire was sequenced with immunoSEQ multiplex PCR; TCRdb's copy has only in-frame clones and lacks some. The table shows 150,000 to 190,000 clones, with about 85% occurring only once. Sequenced: peripheral blood. The receptors here all came from a woman in her sixties or seventies with COVID-19, enrolled during active disease. The CDR3 runs from the conserved cysteine through the conserved F or W. D genes are given only for firm matches. Size values are once, few and many counts, or a class for expanded clones, and some rows have none.

TRBJ1-2 | - | TRBV18 | TRBD1 | CASSPGGTGDYGYTF | TGTGCCAGCTCACCAGGTGGGACAGGGGATTATGGCTACACCTTC
TRBJ2-5 | - | TRBV14 | - | CASSQGQGMTQYF | TGTGCCAGCAGCCAAGGGCAGGGAATGACCCAGTACTTC
TRBJ2-7 | - | TRBV11-2 | TRBD2 | CASSLVGGRTSNEQYF | TGTGCCAGCAGCTTAGTCGGCGGGAGAACCTCCAACGAGCAGTACTTC
TRBJ1-4 | - | TRBV7-9 | - | CASSATGGGEKLFF | TGTGCCAGCAGCGCGACCGGGGGTGGCGAAAAACTGTTTTTT
TRBJ1-2 | - | TRBV14 | - | CASSPDFGYGYTF | TGTGCCAGCAGCCCTGATTTCGGCTATGGCTACACCTTC
TRBJ2-7 | - | TRBV5-5 | - | CASTLRGGAYEQYF | TGTGCCAGCACCCTCCGAGGGGGGGCCTACGAGCAGTACTTC
TRBJ1-1 | - | TRBV18 | TRBD1 | CASSPGQGEAFF | TGTGCCAGCTCACCGGGACAGGGGGAAGCTTTCTTT
TRBJ2-1 | - | TRBV6-1 | TRBD2 | CASSDGGSLNNEQFF | TGTGCCAGCAGTGACGGCGGGAGTCTAAACAATGAGCAGTTCTTC
TRBJ2-5 | - | TRBV6-5 | TRBD2 | CASTRSGMDQYF | TGTGCCAGCACCCGGAGCGGGATGGACCAGTACTTC
TRBJ2-7 | - | TRBV5-1 | - | CASSPNQDSSKNF | TGCGCCAGCAGCCCCAACCAGGACAGCTCTAAGAACTTC
TRBJ2-1 | few | TRBV5-1 | - | CASSSRGASNNEQFF | TGCGCCAGCAGCTCCCGGGGGGCTTCAAACAATGAGCAGTTCTTC
TRBJ2-3 | once | TRBV7-6 | - | CASSLVGYGRTDTQYF | TGTGCCAGCAGCTTAGTGGGCTACGGTCGCACAGATACGCAGTATTTT
TRBJ1-5 | - | TRBV6-1 | - | CASSERVRDSNQPQHF | TGTGCCAGCAGTGAAAGAGTCCGGGATAGCAATCAGCCCCAGCATTTT
TRBJ1-5 | once | TRBV9 | - | CASSVDGGRQPQHF | TGTGCCAGCAGCGTGGATGGGGGGAGGCAGCCCCAGCATTTT
TRBJ1-3 | - | TRBV9 | TRBD1 | CASSVEGGQGWGRRGNTIYF | TGTGCCAGCAGCGTAGAAGGGGGCCAGGGATGGGGAAGACGTGGAAACACCATATATTTT
TRBJ1-6 | few | TRBV3-1/TRBV3-2 | - | CASSRAGQSNSPLHF | TGTGCCAGCAGCCGGGCCGGACAGTCTAATTCACCCCTCCACTTT
TRBJ1-1 | - | TRBV7-8 | TRBD1 | CASSHRDRGSYTEAFF | TGTGCCAGCAGCCACCGGGACAGGGGGTCTTACACTGAAGCTTTCTTT
TRBJ1-2 | - | TRBV5-4 | - | CASSLASKYGYTF | TGTGCCAGCAGCTTGGCCAGTAAATATGGCTACACCTTC
TRBJ1-3 | - | TRBV10-1 | - | CASSDGATEGNTIYF | TGCGCCAGCAGTGATGGGGCGACTGAAGGAAACACCATATATTTT
TRBJ1-3 | - | TRBV6-6 | TRBD1 | CASNKVRDRGGNTIYF | TGTGCCAGCAACAAAGTCCGGGACAGGGGAGGAAACACCATATATTTT
TRBJ1-1 | - | TRBV10-3 | - | CAISADSMEAFF | TGTGCCATCAGTGCTGACAGTATGGAAGCTTTCTTT
TRBJ2-1 | - | TRBV6-5 | TRBD2 | CASSKPGLASDEQFF | TGTGCCAGCAGTAAGCCGGGACTAGCGAGCGATGAGCAGTTCTTC
TRBJ2-3 | - | TRBV6-1 | TRBD1 | CASREQTGQGKLGVDTQYF | TGTGCCAGCAGAGAACAAACGGGACAGGGAAAATTGGGGGTAGATACGCAGTATTTT
TRBJ1-6 | - | TRBV6-2/TRBV6-3 | TRBD1 | CASSAEDRVFENSPLHF | TGTGCCAGCAGTGCCGAGGACAGGGTTTTTGAGAATTCACCCCTCCACTTT
TRBJ2-4 | - | TRBV6-5 | - | CASSYSLAKNIQYF | TGTGCCAGCAGTTACTCCCTAGCCAAAAACATTCAGTACTTC
TRBJ1-2 | - | TRBV7-9 | - | CASSFRERDGYTF | TGTGCCAGCAGTTTCCGGGAGAGGGACGGCTACACCTTC
TRBJ2-7 | few | TRBV11-2 | TRBD1 | CASSPLSGQGASEQYF | TGTGCCAGCAGCCCCCTGTCGGGACAGGGGGCTTCCGAGCAGTACTTC
TRBJ1-5 | - | TRBV5-1 | TRBD1 | CASSSGDRAGQPQHF | TGCGCCAGCAGCTCCGGAGACAGGGCGGGCCAGCCCCAGCATTTT
TRBJ1-5 | - | TRBV7-9 | - | CASSLGYSSQPQHF | TGTGCCAGCAGCTTAGGTTATTCGTCTCAGCCCCAGCATTTT
TRBJ1-5 | few | TRBV4-1 | - | CASSQVGDEGVRHF | TGCGCCAGCAGCCAAGTGGGGGACGAGGGGGTCCGGCATTTT
TRBJ1-1 | - | TRBV9 | - | CASSVAGRAEAFF | TGTGCCAGCAGCGTAGCAGGGCGCGCTGAAGCTTTCTTT
TRBJ2-5 | - | TRBV25-1 | TRBD2 | CASSELAGEVGTQYF | TGTGCCAGCAGTGAGTTAGCGGGGGAGGTAGGGACCCAGTACTTC
TRBJ2-5 | - | TRBV5-4 | - | CASSPNGLLQETQYF | TGTGCCAGCAGCCCTAACGGACTGCTGCAAGAGACCCAGTACTTC
TRBJ2-1 | - | TRBV7-2 | TRBD2 | CASSLETTSGSRGEQFF | TGTGCCAGCAGCTTAGAAACAACTAGCGGGAGTCGAGGCGAGCAGTTCTTC
TRBJ1-5 | - | TRBV7-2 | - | CASSLDSGGSNQPQHF | TGTGCCAGCAGCTTAGATAGTGGCGGTTCAAATCAGCCCCAGCATTTT
TRBJ1-1 | once | TRBV6-5 | - | CASSYRRAITEAFF | TGTGCCAGCAGTTACAGGAGAGCGATCACTGAAGCTTTCTTT
TRBJ2-5 | - | TRBV3-1/TRBV3-2 | - | CASSQDTPLVGRQETQYF | TGTGCCAGCAGCCAAGATACCCCATTAGTGGGGAGGCAAGAGACCCAGTACTTC
TRBJ1-2 | - | TRBV7-9 | TRBD1 | CASSSGQGAGYGYTF | TGTGCCAGCAGCTCCGGACAGGGGGCAGGCTATGGCTACACCTTC
TRBJ1-2 | - | TRBV6-2/TRBV6-3 | TRBD1 | CASSFGQGASNGYTF | TGTGCCAGCAGTTTCGGACAGGGGGCATCGAATGGCTACACCTTC
TRBJ2-5 | - | TRBV11-3 | TRBD1 | CASSFGTGEGQETQYF | TGTGCCAGCAGCTTTGGGACAGGGGAGGGCCAAGAGACCCAGTACTTC
TRBJ2-1 | - | TRBV5-4 | TRBD2 | CASSFSLTSGGAGGNEQFF | TGTGCCAGCAGCTTCTCATTGACTAGCGGGGGGGCCGGGGGCAATGAGCAGTTCTTC
TRBJ1-2 | - | TRBV3-1/TRBV3-2 | TRBD1 | CASSQVPGQVYGYTF | TGTGCCAGCAGCCAAGTTCCGGGACAGGTTTATGGCTACACCTTC
TRBJ1-6 | - | TRBV5-6 | TRBD1 | CASSLGLGQGISPLHF | TGTGCCAGCAGCTTGGGCTTGGGACAGGGGATTTCACCCCTCCACTTT
TRBJ2-5 | - | TRBV6-5 | TRBD2 | CASTRTSEETQYF | TGTGCCAGCACCAGGACTAGCGAGGAGACCCAGTACTTC
TRBJ1-4 | - | TRBV6-6 | - | CATKGQGNEKLFF | TGTGCCACGAAGGGGCAGGGAAATGAAAAACTGTTTTTT
TRBJ1-5 | - | TRBV6-6 | TRBD1 | CASSHLGQGINQPQHF | TGTGCCAGCAGTCACTTAGGACAGGGAATAAATCAGCCCCAGCATTTT
TRBJ1-1 | - | TRBV7-9 | - | CASIDTNTEAFF | TGTGCCAGCATTGACACAAACACTGAAGCTTTCTTT
TRBJ1-1 | - | TRBV2 | - | CASGELRGNTEAFF | TGTGCCAGCGGCGAACTACGGGGGAACACTGAAGCTTTCTTT
TRBJ2-5 | - | TRBV3-1/TRBV3-2 | - | CASSSPAGFQETQYF | TGTGCCAGCAGCTCGCCCGCGGGGTTTCAAGAGACCCAGTACTTC
TRBJ1-1 | - | TRBV5-4 | TRBD1 | CASSLQGRTEAFF | TGTGCCAGCAGCTTACAGGGGAGGACTGAAGCTTTCTTT
TRBJ2-3 | - | TRBV7-2 | - | CASSPGGDTQYF | TGTGCCAGCAGCCCAGGGGGGGATACGCAGTATTTT
TRBJ2-5 | - | TRBV15 | - | CATSRDPGKETQYF | TGTGCCACCAGCAGAGACCCCGGGAAAGAGACCCAGTACTTC
TRBJ1-2 | - | TRBV19 | TRBD1 | CASSIRGRDGYTF | TGTGCCAGTAGTATAAGGGGGCGGGATGGCTACACCTTC
TRBJ2-3 | once | TRBV6-5 | - | CASSLFSLDTQYF | TGTGCCAGCAGCCTATTTTCACTGGATACGCAGTATTTT
TRBJ1-6 | - | TRBV6-5 | TRBD1 | CASSYYRTGINSPLHF | TGTGCCAGCAGTTACTACCGGACAGGGATCAATTCACCCCTCCACTTT